The table lists the clone carrying this TCR beta chain with many counts. What it recognizes is unknown. The data stem from a study of T cell repertoires in cytomegalovirus infection. Notes on the study in general: Across the ex vivo response, the dominant clonotypes were HLA-C-restricted CMV-specific TCR beta clonotypes.

Trimming pared 7 bases from V and 6 bases from J, leaving 13 bases between. This CDR3 spans 13 amino acids. Germline V CDR1 and CDR2: MNHNS, SASEGT. Each CDR3 protein is one row after TCRdb ran MiXCR on the reads. Found here are 200,000 to 300,000 distinct CDR3 sequences, about 12% of them singletons; the top ten hold approximately 1.6%. The chain uses TRBV6-1 and TRBJ1-5, with D perhaps TRBD1 (5 bases). The TCR originated in a human donor in good health (CMV status not recorded). Some clones in this sample may be carry-over from other donors' samples. Sample: PBMCs. The CDR3 region has the DNA TGTGCCAGCAACCCAGGGTCGGGTCAGCCCCAGCATTTT. Amino acid sequence: CASNPGSGQPQHF.